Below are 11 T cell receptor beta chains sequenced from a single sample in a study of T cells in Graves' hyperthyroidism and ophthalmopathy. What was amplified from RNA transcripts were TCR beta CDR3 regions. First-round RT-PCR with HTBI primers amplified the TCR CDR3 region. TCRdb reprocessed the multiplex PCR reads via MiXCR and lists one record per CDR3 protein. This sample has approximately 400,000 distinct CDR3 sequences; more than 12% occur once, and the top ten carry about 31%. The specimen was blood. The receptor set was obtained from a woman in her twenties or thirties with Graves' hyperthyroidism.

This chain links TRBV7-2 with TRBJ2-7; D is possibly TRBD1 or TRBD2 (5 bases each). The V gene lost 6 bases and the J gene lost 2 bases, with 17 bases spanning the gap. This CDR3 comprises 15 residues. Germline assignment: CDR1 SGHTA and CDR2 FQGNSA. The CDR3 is CASRVGTERTYEQYF. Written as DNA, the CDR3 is TGTGCCAGCAGGGTTGGGACGGAAAGGACCTACGAGCAGTACTTC.

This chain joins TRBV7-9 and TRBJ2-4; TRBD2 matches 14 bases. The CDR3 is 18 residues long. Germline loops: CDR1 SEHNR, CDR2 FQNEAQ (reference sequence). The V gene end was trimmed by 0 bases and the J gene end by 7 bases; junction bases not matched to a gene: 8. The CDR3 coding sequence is TGTGCCAGCAGCTTAGCTTTTGGGACTAGCGGGAGTAGGAACATTCAGTACTTC. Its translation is CASSLAFGTSGSRNIQYF.

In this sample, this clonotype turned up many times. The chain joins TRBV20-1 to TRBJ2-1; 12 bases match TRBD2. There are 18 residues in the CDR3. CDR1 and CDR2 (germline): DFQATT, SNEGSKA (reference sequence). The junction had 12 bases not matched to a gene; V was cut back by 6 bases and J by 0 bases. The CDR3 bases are TGCAGTGCATACCAACTAGCGGGAGGCTCTAGCTCCTACAATGAGCAGTTCTTC. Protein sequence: CSAYQLAGGSSSYNEQFF.

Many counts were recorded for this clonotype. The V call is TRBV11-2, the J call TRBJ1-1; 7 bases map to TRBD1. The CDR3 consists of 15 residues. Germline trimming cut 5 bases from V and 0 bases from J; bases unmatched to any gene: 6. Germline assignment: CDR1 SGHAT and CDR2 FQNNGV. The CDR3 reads CASSRDSVMNTEAFF. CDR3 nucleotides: TGTGCCAGCAGCCGGGACAGCGTAATGAACACTGAAGCTTTCTTT.

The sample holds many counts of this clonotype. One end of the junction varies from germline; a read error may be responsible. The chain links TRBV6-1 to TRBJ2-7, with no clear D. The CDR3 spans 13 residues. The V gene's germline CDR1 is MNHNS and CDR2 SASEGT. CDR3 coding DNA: TGTGCCAGCAGCGAAGGGATCGGGTACGAGCAGTACTTC. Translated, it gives CASSEGIGYEQYF.

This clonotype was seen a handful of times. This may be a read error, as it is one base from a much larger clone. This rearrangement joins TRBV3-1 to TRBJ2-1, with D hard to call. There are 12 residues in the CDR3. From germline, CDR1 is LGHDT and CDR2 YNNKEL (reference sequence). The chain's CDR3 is CAGSQAANEQFF. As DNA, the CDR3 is TGTGCCGGCAGCCAAGCAGCAAATGAGCAGTTCTTC.

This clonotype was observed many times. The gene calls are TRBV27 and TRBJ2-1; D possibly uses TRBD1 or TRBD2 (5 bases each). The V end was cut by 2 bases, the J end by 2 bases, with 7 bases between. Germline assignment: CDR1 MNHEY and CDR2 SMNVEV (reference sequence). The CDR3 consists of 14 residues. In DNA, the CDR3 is TGTGCCAGCAGTTTAAGAGGGGCCTACAATGAGCAGTTCTTC. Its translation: CASSLRGAYNEQFF.

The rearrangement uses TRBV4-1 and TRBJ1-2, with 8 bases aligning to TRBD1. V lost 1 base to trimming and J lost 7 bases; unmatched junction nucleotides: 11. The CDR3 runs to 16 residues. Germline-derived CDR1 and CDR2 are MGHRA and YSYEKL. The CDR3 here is CASSQAWAGGAGGYTF. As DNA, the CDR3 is TGCGCCAGCAGCCAAGCTTGGGCAGGGGGCGCCGGTGGCTACACCTTC.

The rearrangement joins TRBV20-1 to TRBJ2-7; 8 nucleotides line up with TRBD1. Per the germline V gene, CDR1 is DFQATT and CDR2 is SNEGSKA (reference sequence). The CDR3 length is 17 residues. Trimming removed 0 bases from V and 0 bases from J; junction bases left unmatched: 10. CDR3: CSARDATGGWGSYEQYF. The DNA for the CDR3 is TGCAGTGCTAGAGATGCCACAGGGGGGTGGGGCTCCTACGAGCAGTACTTC.

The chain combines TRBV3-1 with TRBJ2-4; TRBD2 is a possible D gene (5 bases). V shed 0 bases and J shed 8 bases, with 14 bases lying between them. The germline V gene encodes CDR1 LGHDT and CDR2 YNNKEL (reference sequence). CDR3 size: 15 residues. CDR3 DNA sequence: TGTGCCAGCAGCCAAGAGGCCGGGAATTTAGACATTCAGTACTTC. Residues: CASSQEAGNLDIQYF. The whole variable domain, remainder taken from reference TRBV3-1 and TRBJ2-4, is DTAVSQTPKYLVTQMGNDKSIKCEQNLGHDTMYWYKQDSKKFLKIMFSYNNKELIINETVPNRFSPKSPDKAHLNLHINSLELGDSAVYFCASSQEAGNLDIQYFGAGTRLSVL.

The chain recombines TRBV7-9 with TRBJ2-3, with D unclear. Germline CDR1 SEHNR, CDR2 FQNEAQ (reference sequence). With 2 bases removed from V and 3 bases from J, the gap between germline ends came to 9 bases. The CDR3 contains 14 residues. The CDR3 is CASSLIALTDTQYF. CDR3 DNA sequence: TGTGCCAGCAGCTTAATCGCCTTGACAGATACGCAGTATTTT.